The 21 T cell receptor beta chains listed next were all sequenced from one sample in a study of shared clonotypes between healthy human individuals. Sequencing was performed with immunoSEQ multiplex PCR; in TCRdb, only in-frame clones are kept and a portion is missing. The sample records more than 2 million clones, over 85% being singletons. Naive CD8 populations comprised CD45RO-negative cells positively selected for CCR7, excluding terminally differentiated effector memory CD45RA+ cells. Sequencing was performed on naive CD8+ T cells from PBMCs. The receptors derive from a man between 18 and 29 years old in good health. Some clones in this sample may be carry-over from other donors' samples.

The V gene is TRBV28, the J gene TRBJ2-5, with TRBD1 as a possible D gene (6 bases). The germline V gene encodes CDR1 MDHEN and CDR2 SYDVKM. Trimming took 7 bases from V and 1 from J, leaving 10 bases between them. CDR3 length equals 13 residues. CDR3 region: CASTGQSQETQYF. CDR3 nucleotides: TGTGCCAGCACTGGACAGTCCCAAGAGACCCAGTACTTC.

This chain joins TRBV5-4 and TRBJ1-2, with D tentatively TRBD1 (5 bases). Germline values: CDR1 SGHNT, CDR2 YYREEE (reference sequence). The V end lost 4 bases, the J end lost 4 bases, and 20 bases lay between the germline ends. The CDR3 runs to 16 residues. The CDR3 reads CASSTFRGRALYGYTF. CDR3 in DNA: TGTGCCAGCAGCACCTTTCGGGGCAGGGCCCTCTATGGCTACACCTTC.

This clone has more than one count but fewer than ten. The chain carries TRBV19 and TRBJ2-2; D ambiguous. The germline V gene has CDR1 LNHDA and CDR2 SQIVND (reference sequence). The CDR3 extends over 11 amino acids. Here the CDR3 DNA reads TGTGCTAGTTTAGGGTACGGGGAGCTGTTTTTT. Its translation is CASLGYGELFF.

This chain joins TRBV10-3 and TRBJ2-7; no reliable D call. Looked up from germline, CDR1 is ENHRY and CDR2 is SYGVKD. Trimming cost V 4 bases and J 7 bases, with 8 bases left between them. There are 11 residues in the CDR3. CDR3 region: CAISAPGEQYF. The CDR3, as DNA: TGTGCCATCAGTGCCCCGGGTGAGCAGTACTTC.

The J gene is TRBJ1-2, the V gene TRBV7-9; tentative D call: TRBD1 (5 bases). V shed 0 bases and J shed 4 bases, with 15 bases lying between them. The CDR3 covers 16 residues. In germline, CDR1 is SEHNR, CDR2 FQNEAQ (reference sequence). DNA for the CDR3: TGTGCCAGCAGCTTAGCGTTAGGGTGGGGGAGCTATGGCTACACCTTC. Protein sequence: CASSLALGWGSYGYTF.

The chain employs TRBV11-1 and TRBJ2-7; D possibly uses TRBD1 or TRBD2 (6 bases each). Trimming cost V 4 bases and J 2 bases, with 21 bases left between them. Germline CDR1 reads SGHAT; CDR2 reads FQDESV (reference sequence). This CDR3 comprises 17 residues. As DNA, the CDR3 is TGTGCCAGCAGCTACCTCCGGGGGCAGCAGCAGGCCTACGAGCAGTACTTC. This codes for CASSYLRGQQQAYEQYF.

The J gene is TRBJ2-1, the V gene TRBV9; D is uncertain. The CDR3 contains 17 residues. V was pared by 3 bases and J by 0 bases, with 16 bases between. CDR1 and CDR2 from the germline V gene are SGDLS and YYNGEE. The DNA of the CDR3 is TGTGCCAGCAGCGGATCCAGTAGCCCGAGCTCCTACAATGAGCAGTTCTTC. Translated, it gives CASSGSSSPSSYNEQFF.

This chain links TRBV6-1 with TRBJ1-1; D is unresolved. Germline CDR1 is MNHNS and CDR2 is SASEGT. CDR3 size: 12 residues. V was clipped by 7 bases and J by 4 bases, with 10 bases between them. CDR3 residues: CASTGWGTEAFF. For the CDR3, the DNA is TGTGCCAGCACGGGATGGGGCACTGAAGCTTTCTTT.

The chain employs TRBV27 and TRBJ1-1, with a possible D match to TRBD1 (6 bases). Trimming shortened V by 2 bases and J by 0 bases, and 10 bases separated the two germline ends. Per the germline V gene, CDR1 is MNHEY and CDR2 is SMNVEV (reference sequence). The CDR3 length is 15 residues. The CDR3 DNA is TGTGCCAGCAGTTTACGCGGACAGATGAACACTGAAGCTTTCTTT. Translated, it gives CASSLRGQMNTEAFF.

This chain connects TRBV7-9 to TRBJ2-7; 15 positions match TRBD2. The CDR3 consists of 17 residues. Germline assignment: CDR1 SEHNR and CDR2 FQNEAQ (reference sequence). Trimming removed 9 bases from V and 5 bases from J; junction bases left unmatched: 14. CDR3 nucleotide sequence: TGTGCCAGTAATGGGGACAGGTGGACTAGCGGGAGGGACGAGCAGTACTTC. Residues: CASNGDRWTSGRDEQYF.

The CDR3 region has the DNA TGCGCCAGCAGCCCACCAGGGACAGGAAACTACGAGCAGTACTTC. As protein: CASSPPGTGNYEQYF. The chain employs TRBV5-1 and TRBJ2-7, with 8 bases fitting TRBD1. The germline CDR1 and CDR2 sequences are SGHRS and YFSETQ. This CDR3 comprises 15 residues. V was pared by 4 bases and J by 3 bases, with 9 bases of the junction left unmatched.

The chain combines TRBV30 with TRBJ1-2, with TRBD1 identical over 8 bases. Trimming removed 3 bases from V and 5 bases from J; junction bases left unmatched: 5. The CDR3 loop spans 13 amino acids. Germline CDR1 is GTSNPN and CDR2 is SVGIG (reference sequence). The CDR3: CAWRNRGKYGYTF. In DNA, the CDR3 is TGTGCCTGGAGGAACAGGGGGAAGTATGGCTACACCTTC.

The gene calls are TRBV28 and TRBJ2-7; the match to TRBD2 covers 11 bases. Unmatched junction bases numbered 13, after V lost 5 bases and J lost 4 bases. From germline, CDR1 is MDHEN and CDR2 SYDVKM. This CDR3 contains 17 residues. The CDR3 nucleotides are TGTGCCAGCAGTGGCGTACCACTAGCGGGAGATACTTACGAGCAGTACTTC. As protein: CASSGVPLAGDTYEQYF. The whole variable domain, remainder taken from reference TRBV28 and TRBJ2-7, is DVKVTQSSRYLVKRTGEKVFLECVQDMDHENMFWYRQDPGLGLRLIYFSYDVKMKEKGDIPEGYSVSREKKERFSLILESASTNQTSMYLCASSGVPLAGDTYEQYFGPGTRLTVT.

The chain employs TRBV4-3 and TRBJ2-2, with D perhaps being TRBD1 or TRBD2 (5 bases each). Germline CDR1 is LGHNA and CDR2 is YSLEER. The V end lost 0 bases, the J end lost 5 bases, and 19 bases lay between the germline ends. The CDR3 consists of 18 residues. The CDR3 region has the DNA TGCGCCAGCAGCCAAGAAACGGGGCGGACCCTTTGGACCGGGGAGCTGTTTTTT. Residues: CASSQETGRTLWTGELFF.

This chain joins TRBV4-3 and TRBJ2-7; 9 nucleotides line up with TRBD2. Per germline, CDR1 LGHNA and CDR2 YSLEER. This CDR3 contains 16 residues. V was clipped by 0 bases and J by 1 base; unmatched bases: 4. The CDR3 region is CASSQDPLAGSYEQYF. Written as DNA, the CDR3 is TGCGCCAGCAGCCAAGATCCCCTAGCGGGATCCTACGAGCAGTACTTC.

CDR3 DNA: TGTGCCAGCAGCCAAGTGGGGGGGACAACTAATGAAAAACTGTTTTTT. Protein: CASSQVGGTTNEKLFF. The chain links TRBV4-2 to TRBJ1-4; D is perhaps TRBD1 (5 bases). V shed 1 base and J shed 0 bases, with 9 bases lying between them. This CDR3 is built from 16 residues. Germline V gene data show CDR1 as LGHNA and CDR2 as YNFKEQ.

This chain connects TRBV7-9 to TRBJ2-7; a possible D gene is TRBD2 (6 bases). CDR1 is SEHNR and CDR2 is FQNEAQ in the germline V gene (reference sequence). This CDR3 is 14 amino acids long. The V and J ends lost 4 bases and 3 bases respectively, with 13 bases between them. DNA for the CDR3: TGTGCCAGCAGCTCCAGGGACTCCTTCTACGAGCAGTACTTC. Translation: CASSSRDSFYEQYF. Full variable domain (remainder filled in from reference TRBV7-9 and TRBJ2-7): DTGVSQNPRHKITKRGQNVTFRCDPISEHNRLYWYRQTLGQGPEFLTYFQNEAQLEKSRLLSDRFSAERPKGSFSTLEIQRTEQGDSAMYLCASSSRDSFYEQYFGPGTRLTVT.

This chain joins TRBV30 and TRBJ2-5, with D tentatively TRBD1 (6 bases). Germline CDR1 reads GTSNPN; CDR2 reads SVGIG (reference sequence). The CDR3 spans 16 residues. Trimming cost V 0 bases and J 1 base, with 15 bases left between them. The CDR3 DNA sequence: TGTGCCTGGAGTGTAACCCTGAACAGGGTCCAAGAGACCCAGTACTTC. This codes for CAWSVTLNRVQETQYF. Combining the CDR3 with reference TRBV30 and TRBJ2-5 gives the whole variable domain SQTIHQWPATLVQPVGSPLSLECTVEGTSNPNLYWYRQAAGRGLQLLFYSVGIGQISSEVPQNLSASRPQDRQFILSSKKLLLSDSGFYLCAWSVTLNRVQETQYFGPGTRLLVL.

The chain links TRBV28 to TRBJ2-2; D is ambiguous. This CDR3 comprises 15 residues. Germline lookup yields CDR1 MDHEN and CDR2 SYDVKM. Deletions cut 4 bases from V and 1 base from J, with 10 bases between. The CDR3 DNA reads as TGTGCCAGCAGTTCCGTGTCCGAGAACACCGGGGAGCTGTTTTTT. It is translated as CASSSVSENTGELFF.

The chain joins TRBV7-9 to TRBJ2-1; 10 bases match TRBD2. CDR1 SEHNR and CDR2 FQNEAQ come from the germline V gene (reference sequence). CDR3 length: 15 amino acids. Unmatched junction bases numbered 13, after V lost 7 bases and J lost 10 bases. Here the CDR3 DNA reads TGTGCCAGCACCCACGGGGTAGCGGGAGGCCTCGAGCAGTTCTTC. It encodes CASTHGVAGGLEQFF.

The V and J genes are TRBV29-1 and TRBJ1-2; D is unresolved. The CDR3 has 14 amino acids. The V end lost 0 bases, the J end lost 4 bases, and 12 bases lay between the germline ends. Germline CDR1 reads SQVTM; CDR2 reads ANQGSEA. CDR3 in DNA: TGCAGCGTTGAAGACTGGCAGAACCTCTATGGCTACACCTTC. As protein: CSVEDWQNLYGYTF.